This T cell receptor (beta chain) was documented in a study of T-cell reconstitution after alpha-beta-depleted transplantation in children. This clonotype was recorded many times. Germline CDR1 is LGHNA and CDR2 is YSLEER. V gave up 5 bases and J gave up 0 bases, with 17 bases separating them. The CDR3 spans 17 residues. Library preparation (for TCRbeta) was performed with unique molecular identifiers. MiXCR was run by TCRdb on the PCR reads, yielding one entry per CDR3 protein. The sample includes about 420,000 distinct CDR3 sequences, 9.5% to 13% seen only once; the top ten take approximately 5%. The origin of this receptor is a human donor who donated a stem cell graft to a child with acute myeloid leukemia. V is TRBV4-3 and J is TRBJ2-1, with D unclear. This specimen consisted of PBMCs from the stem cell graft donor, obtained from the stem cell graft. The CDR3 sequence is CASSLTLSASSYNEQFF. CDR3 nucleotide sequence: TGCGCCAGCAGCTTAACTCTCAGCGCTAGCTCCTACAATGAGCAGTTCTTC.